The entry below describes one T cell receptor beta chain. Antigen: not known. These data come from a study of cytomegalovirus exposure and HLA in healthy donors. The donors were in the roughly 120-subject validation cohort, distinct from the roughly 700-subject first cohort. The CDR3 covers 13 residues. Trimming shortened V by 2 bases and J by 3 bases, and 8 bases separated the two germline ends. Per the germline V gene, CDR1 is GTSNPN and CDR2 is SVGIG (reference sequence). Clones were sequenced by immunoSEQ multiplex PCR, and TCRdb holds only the in-frame ones, with some missing. The data hold roughly 140,000 clones, with 85% to 90% observed a single time. Study-level findings and limits: Under in vitro conditions, a few CMV-associated chains were confirmed as specific for CMV antigens.

The V call is TRBV30, the J call TRBJ1-5; D may be TRBD1 (5 bases). This TCR was recovered from a woman aged 18-30 years in good health and CMV-seropositive. The sample comprised PBMCs. The CDR3 sequence: CAWSSGNNQPQHF. CDR3 DNA sequence: TGTGCCTGGAGTTCAGGGAACAATCAGCCCCAGCATTTT. The full variable domain, rest sourced from reference TRBV30 and TRBJ1-5, is SQTIHQWPATLVQPVGSPLSLECTVEGTSNPNLYWYRQAAGRGLQLLFYSVGIGQISSEVPQNLSASRPQDRQFILSSKKLLLSDSGFYLCAWSSGNNQPQHFGDGTRLSIL.